This TCR beta chain stems from a study of shared clonotypes between healthy human individuals. For the study at large: A donor's plate count was three for CD4 naive and three for CD4 memory; CD8 naive had two and CD8 memory one.

Worth noting for this clone: Its antigen is unknown.

Sequencing was performed with immunoSEQ multiplex PCR; in TCRdb, only in-frame clones are kept and a portion is missing. Of over a million clones in the sample, around 78% are singletons; the top ten hold 0.6% to 0.75%. Points from the study as a whole: Rarefaction analysis demonstrated incomplete sorted-subset sequencing notwithstanding large depth.

Trimming at V came to 2 bases and at J to 5 bases, leaving 6 bases not matched to a gene. This CDR3 is built from 15 residues. The germline V gene encodes CDR1 PRHDT and CDR2 FYEKMQ (reference sequence). The sample was memory CD4+ T cells from PBMCs. Subset specified: CD45RA-negative fraction. This chain connects TRBV13 to TRBJ2-1; 7 positions match TRBD1. The sequence was obtained from a young man in good health. Some clones in this sample may be carry-over from other donors' samples. The CDR3 loop reads CASSLPQGSHNEQFF. The CDR3 DNA is TGTGCCAGCAGCTTACCACAGGGGTCCCACAATGAGCAGTTCTTC.